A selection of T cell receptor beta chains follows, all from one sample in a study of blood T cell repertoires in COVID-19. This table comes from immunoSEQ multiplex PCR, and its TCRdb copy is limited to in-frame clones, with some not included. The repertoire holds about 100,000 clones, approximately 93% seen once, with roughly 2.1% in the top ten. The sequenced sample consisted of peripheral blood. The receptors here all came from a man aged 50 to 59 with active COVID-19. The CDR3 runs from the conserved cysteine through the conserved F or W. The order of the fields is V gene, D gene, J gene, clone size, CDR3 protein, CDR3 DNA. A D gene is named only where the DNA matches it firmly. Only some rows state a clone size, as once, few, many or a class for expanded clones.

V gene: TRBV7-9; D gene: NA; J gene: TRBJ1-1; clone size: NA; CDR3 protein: CASSAPTRGNTEAFF; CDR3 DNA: TGTGCCAGCAGCGCGCCGACAAGGGGGAACACTGAAGCTTTCTTT
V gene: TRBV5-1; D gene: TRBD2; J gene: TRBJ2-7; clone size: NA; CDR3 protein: CASRTSSGPSYEQYF; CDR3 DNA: TGCGCCAGCAGGACCTCTAGCGGACCCTCCTACGAGCAGTACTTC
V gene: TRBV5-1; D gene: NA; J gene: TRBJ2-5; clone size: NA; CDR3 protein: CASSFGRAETQYF; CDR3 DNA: TGCGCCAGCAGCTTTGGCAGGGCGGAGACCCAGTACTTC
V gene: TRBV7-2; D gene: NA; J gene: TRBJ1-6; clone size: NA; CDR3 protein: CASSLNQGRSNSPLHF; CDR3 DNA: TGTGCCAGCAGCTTAAATCAGGGGCGGTCTAATTCACCCCTCCACTTT
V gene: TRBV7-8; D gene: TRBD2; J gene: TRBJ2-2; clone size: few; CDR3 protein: CASSRRGLANTGELFF; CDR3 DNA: TGTGCCAGCAGCCGTAGGGGACTAGCGAACACCGGGGAGCTGTTTTTT
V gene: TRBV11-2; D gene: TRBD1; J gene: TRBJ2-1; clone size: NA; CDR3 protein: CASERDRGTYNEQFF; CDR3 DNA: TGTGCCAGCGAGCGGGACAGGGGAACCTACAATGAGCAGTTCTTC
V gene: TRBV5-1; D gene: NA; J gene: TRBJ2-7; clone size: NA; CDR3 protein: CASSLNGAGTRSYEQYF; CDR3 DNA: TGCGCCAGCAGCTTGAATGGAGCGGGGACACGCTCCTACGAGCAGTACTTC
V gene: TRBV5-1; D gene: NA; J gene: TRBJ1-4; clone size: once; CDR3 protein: CASRGGDLRTNEKLFF; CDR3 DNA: TGCGCCAGCAGGGGAGGGGACCTGAGAACTAATGAAAAACTGTTTTTT
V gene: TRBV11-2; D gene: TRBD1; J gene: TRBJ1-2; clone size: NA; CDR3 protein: CASSSSQGSYGYTF; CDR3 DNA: TGTGCCAGCAGCTCCTCACAGGGGAGCTATGGCTACACCTTC
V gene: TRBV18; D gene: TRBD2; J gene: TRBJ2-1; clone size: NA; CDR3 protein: CASSPQGLLTLEQFF; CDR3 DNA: TGTGCCAGCTCACCACAGGGACTACTGACTCTTGAGCAGTTCTTC
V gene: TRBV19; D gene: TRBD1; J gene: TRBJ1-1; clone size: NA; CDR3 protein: CASSIQGGNTEAFF; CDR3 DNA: TGTGCCAGTAGTATACAGGGGGGGAACACTGAAGCTTTCTTT
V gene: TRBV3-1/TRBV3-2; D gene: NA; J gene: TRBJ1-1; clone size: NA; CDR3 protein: CASSQMTVMNTEAFF; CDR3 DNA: TGTGCCAGCAGCCAAATGACAGTAATGAACACTGAAGCTTTCTTT
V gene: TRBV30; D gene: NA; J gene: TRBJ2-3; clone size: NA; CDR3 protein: CAWSKMFQSRDQPDTQYF; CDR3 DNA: TGTGCCTGGAGTAAAATGTTCCAATCGCGGGATCAGCCAGATACGCAGTATTTT
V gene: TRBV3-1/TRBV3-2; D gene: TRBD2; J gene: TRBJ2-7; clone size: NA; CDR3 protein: CASSLSGGAQEQYF; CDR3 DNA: TGTGCCAGCAGCCTTAGCGGGGGGGCACAGGAGCAGTACTTC
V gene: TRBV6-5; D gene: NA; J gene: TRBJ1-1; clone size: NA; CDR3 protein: CASSFNTVHTEAFF; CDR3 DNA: TGTGCCAGCAGTTTCAACACAGTCCACACTGAAGCTTTCTTT
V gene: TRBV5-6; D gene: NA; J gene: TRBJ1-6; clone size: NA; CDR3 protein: CASSPRGTLNNSPLHF; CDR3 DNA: TGTGCCAGCAGTCCCCGTGGGACTTTAAACAATTCACCCCTCCACTTT
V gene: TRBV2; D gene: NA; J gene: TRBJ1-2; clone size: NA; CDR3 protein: CASSDRQGGGYTF; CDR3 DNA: TGTGCCAGCAGTGATCGCCAGGGAGGTGGCTACACCTTC
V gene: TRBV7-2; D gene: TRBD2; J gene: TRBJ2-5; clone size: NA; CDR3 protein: CASSLAPSGGQETQYF; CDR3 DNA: TGTGCCAGCAGCTTAGCGCCTAGCGGGGGACAAGAGACCCAGTACTTC
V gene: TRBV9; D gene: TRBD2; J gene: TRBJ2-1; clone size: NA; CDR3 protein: CASSVARLAGGFSYNEQFF; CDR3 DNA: TGTGCCAGCAGCGTAGCTCGCCTAGCGGGGGGTTTCTCCTACAATGAGCAGTTCTTC
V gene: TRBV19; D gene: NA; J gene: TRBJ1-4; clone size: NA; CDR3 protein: CASSRRQSTNEKLFF; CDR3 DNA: TGTGCCAGTAGTAGGAGACAGTCAACTAATGAAAAACTGTTTTTT
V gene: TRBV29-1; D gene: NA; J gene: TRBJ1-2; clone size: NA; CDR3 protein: CSVEDESGGYTF; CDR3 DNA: TGCAGCGTTGAAGATGAGTCTGGTGGCTACACCTTC
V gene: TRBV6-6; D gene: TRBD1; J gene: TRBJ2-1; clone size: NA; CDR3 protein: CASSPAGGQEQFF; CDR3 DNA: TGTGCCAGCAGCCCGGCAGGGGGACAGGAGCAGTTCTTC
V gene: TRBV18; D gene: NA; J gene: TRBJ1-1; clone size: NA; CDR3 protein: CASSPFGKGTPEAFF; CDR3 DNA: TGTGCCAGCTCACCATTTGGCAAGGGGACTCCTGAAGCTTTCTTT
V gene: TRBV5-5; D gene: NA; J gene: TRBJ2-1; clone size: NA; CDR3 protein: CASSARGQLEQFF; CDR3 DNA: TGTGCCAGCAGCGCGAGGGGACAATTAGAGCAGTTCTTC
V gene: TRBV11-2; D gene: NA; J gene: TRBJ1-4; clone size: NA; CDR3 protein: CASSLALGGEKLFF; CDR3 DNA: TGTGCCAGCAGCTTAGCTCTGGGAGGCGAAAAACTGTTTTTT
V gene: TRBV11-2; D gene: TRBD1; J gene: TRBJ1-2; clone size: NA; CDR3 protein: CASSDTGGAYGYTF; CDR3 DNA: TGTGCCAGCAGCGATACAGGGGGCGCCTATGGCTACACCTTC
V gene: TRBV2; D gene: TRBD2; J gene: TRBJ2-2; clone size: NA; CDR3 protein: CASSLAGGGTGELFF; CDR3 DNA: TGTGCCAGCTCCCTAGCGGGGGGCGGCACCGGGGAGCTGTTTTTT
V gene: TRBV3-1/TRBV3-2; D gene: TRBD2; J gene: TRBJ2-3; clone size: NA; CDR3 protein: CASSQLAVGTDTQYF; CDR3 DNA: TGTGCCAGCAGCCAACTAGCGGTTGGCACAGATACGCAGTATTTT
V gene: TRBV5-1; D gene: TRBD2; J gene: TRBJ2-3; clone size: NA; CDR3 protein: CASSLASGAETDTQYF; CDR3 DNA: TGCGCCAGCAGCTTGGCTAGCGGGGCGGAGACAGATACGCAGTATTTT
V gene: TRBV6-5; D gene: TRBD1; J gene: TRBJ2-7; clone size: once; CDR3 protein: CASTDDRGGEQYF; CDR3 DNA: TGTGCCAGCACCGACGACAGGGGCGGCGAGCAGTACTTC
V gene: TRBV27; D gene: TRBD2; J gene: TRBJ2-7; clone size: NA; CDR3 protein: CASMTAGTSGIYEQYF; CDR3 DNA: TGTGCCAGCATGACGGCCGGGACTAGCGGGATCTACGAGCAGTACTTC
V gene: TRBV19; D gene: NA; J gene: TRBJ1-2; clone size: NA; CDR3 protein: CASSIIRGKDYGYTF; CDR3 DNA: TGTGCCAGTAGTATAATCAGGGGTAAAGACTATGGCTACACCTTC
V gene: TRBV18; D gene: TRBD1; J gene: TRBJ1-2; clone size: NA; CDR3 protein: CASSPPTGYGYTF; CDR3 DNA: TGTGCCAGCTCACCTCCGACAGGGTATGGCTACACCTTC
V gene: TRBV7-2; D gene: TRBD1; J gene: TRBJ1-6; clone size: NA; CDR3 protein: CASSAQGDNRSPLHF; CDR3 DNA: TGTGCCAGCAGCGCTCAGGGGGACAACCGTTCACCCCTCCACTTT
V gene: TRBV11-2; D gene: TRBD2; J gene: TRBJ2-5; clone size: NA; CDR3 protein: CASSLGAGGPFDQYF; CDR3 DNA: TGTGCCAGCAGCTTAGGGGCGGGAGGGCCTTTCGACCAGTACTTC
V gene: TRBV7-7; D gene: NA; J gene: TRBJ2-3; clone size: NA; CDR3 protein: CASSLSTTHTDTQYF; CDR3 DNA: TGTGCCAGCAGCTTAAGTACTACTCACACAGATACGCAGTATTTT
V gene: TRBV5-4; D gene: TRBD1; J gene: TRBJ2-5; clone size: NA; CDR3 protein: CASSARQGGETQYF; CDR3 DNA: TGTGCCAGCAGCGCGCGACAGGGGGGAGAGACCCAGTACTTC
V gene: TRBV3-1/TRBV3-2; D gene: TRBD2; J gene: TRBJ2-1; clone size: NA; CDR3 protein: CASSQFAGGYNEQFF; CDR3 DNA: TGTGCCAGCAGCCAATTTGCGGGGGGTTACAATGAGCAGTTCTTC
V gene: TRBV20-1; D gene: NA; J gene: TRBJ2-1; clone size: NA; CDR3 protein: CSASGSVAYNEQFF; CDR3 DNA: TGCAGTGCTAGTGGTAGCGTAGCCTACAATGAGCAGTTCTTC
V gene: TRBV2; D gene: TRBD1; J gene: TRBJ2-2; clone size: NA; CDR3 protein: CASSAQGDGGELFF; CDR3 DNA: TGTGCCAGCAGCGCACAGGGGGATGGCGGGGAGCTGTTTTTT
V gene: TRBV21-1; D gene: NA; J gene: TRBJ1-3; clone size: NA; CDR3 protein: CAMGTGRNPSSGNTIYF; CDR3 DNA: TGTGCCATGGGGACAGGACGAAACCCAAGCTCTGGAAACACCATATATTTT
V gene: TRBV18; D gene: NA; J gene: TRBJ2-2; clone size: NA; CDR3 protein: CASSFGTGHTGELFF; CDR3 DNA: TGTGCCAGCTCCTTTGGTACAGGGCACACCGGGGAGCTGTTTTTT
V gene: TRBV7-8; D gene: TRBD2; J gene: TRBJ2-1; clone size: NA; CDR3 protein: CASSVGLAGNPFF; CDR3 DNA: TGTGCCAGCAGCGTGGGACTAGCGGGGAATCCGTTCTTC
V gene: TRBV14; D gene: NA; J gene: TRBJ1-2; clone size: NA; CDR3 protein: CASSQGTGYGYTF; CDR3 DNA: TGTGCCAGCAGCCAAGGTACAGGCTATGGCTACACCTTC
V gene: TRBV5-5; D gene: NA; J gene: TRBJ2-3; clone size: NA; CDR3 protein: CANRRDFSTSTDTQYF; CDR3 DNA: TGTGCCAACAGGAGGGACTTCTCCACTAGCACAGATACGCAGTATTTT
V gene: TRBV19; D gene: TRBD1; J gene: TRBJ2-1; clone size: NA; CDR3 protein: CASRTGEYNEQFF; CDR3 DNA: TGTGCCAGTCGGACAGGAGAATACAATGAGCAGTTCTTC
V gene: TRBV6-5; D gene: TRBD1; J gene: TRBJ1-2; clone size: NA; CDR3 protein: CASSRGRTGGNGYTF; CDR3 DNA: TGTGCCAGCAGTCGGGGGAGGACAGGGGGCAATGGCTACACCTTC
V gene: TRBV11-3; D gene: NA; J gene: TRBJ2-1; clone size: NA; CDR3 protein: CASSPDRNNEQFF; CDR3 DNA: TGTGCCAGCAGCCCGGACAGAAACAATGAGCAGTTCTTC
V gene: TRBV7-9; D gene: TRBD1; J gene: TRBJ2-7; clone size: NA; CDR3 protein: CASSLMDRGRVTYEQYF; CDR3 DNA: TGTGCCAGCAGCTTAATGGATAGGGGGCGGGTTACCTACGAGCAGTACTTC
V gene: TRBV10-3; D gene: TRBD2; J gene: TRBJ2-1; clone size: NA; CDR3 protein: CAISEPWTSGAYNEQFF; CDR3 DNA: TGTGCCATCAGTGAGCCGTGGACTAGCGGGGCCTACAATGAGCAGTTCTTC
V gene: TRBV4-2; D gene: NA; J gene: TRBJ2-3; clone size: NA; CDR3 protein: CASSQDRIGESTDTQYF; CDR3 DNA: TGTGCCAGCAGCCAAGATCGGATAGGGGAAAGCACAGATACGCAGTATTTT
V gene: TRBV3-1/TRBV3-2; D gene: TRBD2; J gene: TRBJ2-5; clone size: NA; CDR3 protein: CASRLAGGRQETQYF; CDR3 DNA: TGTGCCAGTAGACTAGCGGGAGGGAGGCAAGAGACCCAGTACTTC
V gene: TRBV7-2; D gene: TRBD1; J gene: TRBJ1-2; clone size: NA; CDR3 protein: CASSLQGTGQGGDGYTF; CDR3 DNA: TGTGCCAGCAGCTTACAGGGGACTGGACAGGGGGGTGATGGCTACACCTTC
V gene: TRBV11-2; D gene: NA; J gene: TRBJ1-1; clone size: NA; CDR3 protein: CASSLAVRIHTEAFF; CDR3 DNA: TGTGCCAGCAGCTTAGCTGTCAGAATACACACTGAAGCTTTCTTT
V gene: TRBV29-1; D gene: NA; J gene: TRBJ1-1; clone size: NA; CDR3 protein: CSVVGTREAFF; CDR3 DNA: TGCAGCGTTGTAGGAACCAGGGAAGCTTTCTTT
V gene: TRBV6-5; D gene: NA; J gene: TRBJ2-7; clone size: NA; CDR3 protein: CASGLGPYEQYF; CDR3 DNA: TGTGCCAGCGGACTCGGCCCCTACGAGCAGTACTTC
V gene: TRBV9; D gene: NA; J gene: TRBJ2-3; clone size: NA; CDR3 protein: CASSVRGWESTDTQYF; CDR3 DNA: TGTGCCAGCAGCGTTCGGGGGTGGGAGAGCACAGATACGCAGTATTTT
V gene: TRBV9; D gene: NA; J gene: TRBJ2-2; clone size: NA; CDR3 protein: CASSGQDTGELFF; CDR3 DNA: TGTGCCAGCAGCGGACAGGACACCGGGGAGCTGTTTTTT
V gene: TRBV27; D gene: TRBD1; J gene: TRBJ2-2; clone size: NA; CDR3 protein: CASSPGQFTGELFF; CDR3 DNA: TGTGCCAGCAGTCCGGGACAGTTCACCGGGGAGCTGTTTTTT
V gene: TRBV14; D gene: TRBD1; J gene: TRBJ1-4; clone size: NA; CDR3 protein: CASSQMDRRGEKLFF; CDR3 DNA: TGTGCCAGCAGCCAAATGGACAGGCGTGGAGAAAAACTGTTTTTT